These T cell receptor beta chains were read from a single sample in a study of T cell responses to AZD1222 COVID-19 vaccine. TCRdb's table, derived via immunoSEQ multiplex PCR, lists solely in-frame clones and lacks some. This table has some 150,000 clones, over 90% appearing once. The material sequenced was peripheral blood, taken on day 0 of AZD1222 vaccination. Receptor source: an adult in good health. CDR3s include the opening cysteine and the closing phenylalanine or tryptophan. The order of the fields is D gene, V gene, J gene, CDR3 protein, CDR3 DNA. D genes are given only for firm matches.

d_gene: TRBD1; v_gene: TRBV19; j_gene: TRBJ1-5; CDR3aa: CASSIGTGLVRSQHF; CDR3nt: TGTGCCAGTAGTATAGGGACAGGTCTCGTAAGGTCCCAGCATTTT
d_gene: TRBD2; v_gene: TRBV7-2; j_gene: TRBJ2-1; CDR3aa: CASSLLAGLYNEQFF; CDR3nt: TGTGCCAGCAGCTTACTAGCGGGGTTATACAATGAGCAGTTCTTC
d_gene: NA; v_gene: TRBV27; j_gene: TRBJ1-1; CDR3aa: CASSFWGRNTEAFF; CDR3nt: TGTGCCAGCAGTTTTTGGGGAAGGAACACTGAAGCTTTCTTT
d_gene: NA; v_gene: TRBV25-1; j_gene: TRBJ1-1; CDR3aa: CASSESRNTEAFF; CDR3nt: TGTGCCAGCAGTGAATCCAGGAACACTGAAGCTTTCTTT
d_gene: NA; v_gene: TRBV11-2; j_gene: TRBJ1-2; CDR3aa: CASWTDNGYTF; CDR3nt: TGTGCCAGCTGGACGGACAATGGCTACACCTTC
d_gene: TRBD1; v_gene: TRBV29-1; j_gene: TRBJ1-2; CDR3aa: CSSDRADGYTF; CDR3nt: TGCAGCAGTGACAGGGCCGATGGCTACACCTTC
d_gene: NA; v_gene: TRBV5-1; j_gene: TRBJ1-1; CDR3aa: CASSLHSMNTEAFF; CDR3nt: TGCGCCAGCAGCTTGCATAGTATGAACACTGAAGCTTTCTTT
d_gene: TRBD2; v_gene: TRBV5-1; j_gene: TRBJ2-7; CDR3aa: CASSSPGLTYEQYF; CDR3nt: TGCGCCAGCAGCTCCCCGGGACTAACCTACGAGCAGTACTTC
d_gene: TRBD1; v_gene: TRBV5-1; j_gene: TRBJ2-7; CDR3aa: CASHRGDSYEQYF; CDR3nt: TGCGCCAGCCACAGGGGGGACTCCTACGAGCAGTACTTC
d_gene: NA; v_gene: TRBV10-1; j_gene: TRBJ2-3; CDR3aa: CASSDTGITDTQYF; CDR3nt: TGCGCCAGCAGTGACACAGGGATCACAGATACGCAGTATTTT
d_gene: NA; v_gene: TRBV6-5; j_gene: TRBJ1-2; CDR3aa: CASSSGYYGYTF; CDR3nt: TGTGCCAGCAGCTCAGGGTACTATGGCTACACCTTC